This T cell receptor (beta chain) appears in the sequencing data of a study of PD-1 blockade in classical Hodgkin lymphoma. The CDR3 has 13 residues. Germline CDR1 reads LGHNA; CDR2 reads YSLEER. The germline V and J ends were trimmed by 1 base and 8 bases, with 6 bases remaining between them. Brentuximab vedotin exposure varied among the patients, all of whom had relapsed after autologous stem cell transplantation. Overall study findings and caveats: The study reported lower baseline TCR diversity in newly diagnosed patients than in healthy donors.

Generated by immunoSEQ multiplex PCR, the TCRdb table keeps only in-frame clones and is missing some. The sample lists about 42,000 clones, over 55% occurring once. This clone was seen more than once but under ten times. The antigen is not known. The input for sequencing was peripheral blood mononuclear cells (PBMCs), taken at baseline. The source is a human donor with classical Hodgkin lymphoma. V is TRBV4-3 and J is TRBJ1-6; unclear D gene. The CDR3 reads CASSQVRDSPLHF. In DNA form, the CDR3 reads TGCGCCAGCAGCCAAGTAAGGGATTCACCCCTCCACTTT.